This passage covers 4 T cell receptor beta chains from one sample sequenced in a study of blood T cell repertoires in COVID-19. Assay used: immunoSEQ multiplex PCR; TCRdb lists only in-frame clones, some missing. This table holds 150,000 to 200,000 clones, 70% to 90% found once. What was sequenced was peripheral blood. These receptors were taken from a man in his 60s with acute or convalescent COVID-19.

V is TRBV7-9 and J is TRBJ2-3, with a possible D match to TRBD2 (5 bases). CDR1 and CDR2 from the germline V gene are SEHNR and FQNEAQ (reference sequence). This CDR3 contains 18 residues. Trimming removed 3 bases from V and 0 bases from J, with 19 bases in between. The chain's CDR3 is CASSFELGGGSSTDTQYF. The DNA of the CDR3 is TGTGCCAGCAGCTTTGAGCTAGGAGGCGGGTCTAGCACAGATACGCAGTATTTT.

The rearrangement uses TRBV28 and TRBJ2-7, with a possible D match to TRBD1 (6 bases). Germline CDR1 and CDR2: MDHEN and SYDVKM. V was shortened by 7 bases and J by 2 bases, with 18 bases between the two germline ends. CDR3 size: 15 residues. DNA of the CDR3: TGTGCCAGCATCCACAGGGAAGGTGTGACCTACGAGCAGTACTTC. It yields the protein CASIHREGVTYEQYF.

This clone has a handful of counts. The chain carries TRBV28 and TRBJ2-1, with D perhaps matching TRBD1 (5 bases). The germline V gene encodes CDR1 MDHEN and CDR2 SYDVKM. V shed 3 bases and J shed 6 bases, with 6 bases lying between them. The CDR3 sequence is 12 residues long. In DNA, the CDR3 is TGTGCCAGCAGTTTTAGGGGCAATGAGCAGTTCTTC. Translated: CASSFRGNEQFF. Full variable domain (remainder filled in from reference TRBV28 and TRBJ2-1): DVKVTQSSRYLVKRTGEKVFLECVQDMDHENMFWYRQDPGLGLRLIYFSYDVKMKEKGDIPEGYSVSREKKERFSLILESASTNQTSMYLCASSFRGNEQFFGPGTRLTVL.

This clone showed up just a few times. In DNA, the CDR3 is TGTGCCAGCAGCTTAGATGCAGGGGGCTCCTACGAGCAGTACTTC. Amino acids: CASSLDAGGSYEQYF. The chain joins TRBV11-2 to TRBJ2-7; 7 nucleotides align to TRBD1. Trimming at V came to 0 bases and at J to 0 bases, leaving 2 bases not matched to a gene. Germline CDR1 SGHAT, CDR2 FQNNGV. The CDR3 runs 15 residues.